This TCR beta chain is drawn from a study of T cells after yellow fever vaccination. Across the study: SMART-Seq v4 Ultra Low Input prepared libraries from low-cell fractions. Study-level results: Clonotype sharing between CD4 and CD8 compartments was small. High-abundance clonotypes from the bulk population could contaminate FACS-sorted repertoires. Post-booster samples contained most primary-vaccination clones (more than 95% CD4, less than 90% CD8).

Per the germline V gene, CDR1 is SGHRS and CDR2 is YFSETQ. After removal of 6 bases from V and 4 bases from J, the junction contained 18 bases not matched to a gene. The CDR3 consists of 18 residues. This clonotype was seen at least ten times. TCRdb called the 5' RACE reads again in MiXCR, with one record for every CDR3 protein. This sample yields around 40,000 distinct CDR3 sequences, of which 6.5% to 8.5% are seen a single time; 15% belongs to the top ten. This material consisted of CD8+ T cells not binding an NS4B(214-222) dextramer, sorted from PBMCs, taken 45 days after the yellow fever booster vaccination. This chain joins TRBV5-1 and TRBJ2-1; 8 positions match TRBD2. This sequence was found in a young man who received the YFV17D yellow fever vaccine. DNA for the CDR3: TGCGCCAGCACCCAGGGGAGGGTAGCGGGATACCATTACAATGAGCAGTTCTTC. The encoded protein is CASTQGRVAGYHYNEQFF.